A selection of T cell receptor beta chains follows, all from one sample in a study of beta chain features in type 1 diabetes. Profiling relied on immunoSEQ multiplex PCR, and the TCRdb table lists in-frame clones only, not all of them. The sample consists of 600,000 to 750,000 clones, over 10% of them appearing once. Sequencing was performed on naive CD4+ T cells from blood. The source of these receptors is a man aged 25-45 years with type 1 diabetes. The CDR3 runs from the conserved cysteine through the conserved F or W. The order of the fields is D gene, clone size, V gene, J gene, CDR3 DNA, CDR3 protein. D genes are given only for firm matches. Clone size is given for some rows only: seen once, a few or many times, or a class if the clone is expanded.

NA,NA,TRBV7-8,TRBJ1-1,TGTGCCAGCAGCCTTGCCCCAGGCGTAGAAGCTTTCTTT,CASSLAPGVEAFF
NA,NA,TRBV19,TRBJ2-5,TGTGCCAGTAGTCGCTCAGGGTACTGGCAAGAGACCCAGTACTTC,CASSRSGYWQETQYF
NA,few,TRBV2,TRBJ2-2,TGTGCCAGCAGATCTGGGGGGGAGCTGTTTTTT,CASRSGGELFF
NA,NA,TRBV13,TRBJ2-7,TGTGCCAGCAGCCGCCTACCGACGGGGACCTACGAGCAGTACTTC,CASSRLPTGTYEQYF
TRBD2,NA,TRBV2,TRBJ2-1,TGTGCCAGCAAAGGACTAGTAGCGTACAATGAGCAGTTCTTC,CASKGLVAYNEQFF
NA,few,TRBV19,TRBJ2-2,TGTGCCAGTAGCGGGGGCCATAACACCGGGGAGCTGTTTTTT,CASSGGHNTGELFF
TRBD2,few,TRBV7-9,TRBJ2-1,TGTGCCAGCAGCTTTTTAGCGGGGGTAGATGAGCAGTTCTTC,CASSFLAGVDEQFF
NA,NA,TRBV9,TRBJ2-7,TGTGCCAGCAGCGGTCAAAGGGAAGGGTCCTACGAGCAGTACTTC,CASSGQREGSYEQYF
NA,NA,TRBV7-9,TRBJ1-1,TGTGCCAGCAGCACGCGCCGGGACCGCGAGACTGAAGCTTTCTTT,CASSTRRDRETEAFF
NA,NA,TRBV7-9,TRBJ2-7,TGTGCCAGCAGCCCAGAGGGGGTCAACGAGCAGTACTTC,CASSPEGVNEQYF
NA,NA,TRBV6-5,TRBJ2-5,TGTGCCAGCAGTCGCCCGGGGGTTTGGGAGACCCAGTACTTC,CASSRPGVWETQYF
NA,few,TRBV29-1,TRBJ1-5,TGCAGCGTTGGGGCAGATAATCAGCCCCAGCATTTT,CSVGADNQPQHF
TRBD2,few,TRBV18,TRBJ2-5,TGTGCCAGCTCACCAAACGGCGGGGGGCTGGTGACCCAGTACTTC,CASSPNGGGLVTQYF
TRBD2,NA,TRBV9,TRBJ2-1,TGTGCCAGCAGCGTAGGCGGGGGAGTTAGCAATGAGCAGTTCTTC,CASSVGGGVSNEQFF
NA,few,TRBV5-1,TRBJ1-3,TGCGCCAGCAGCCCTACGGCCGGCCTCTCTGGAAACACCATATATTTT,CASSPTAGLSGNTIYF
NA,few,TRBV12-5,TRBJ2-2,TGTGCTAGTGGTTTGCCCGTGGGGGCCGGGGAGCTGTTTTTT,CASGLPVGAGELFF
TRBD2,NA,TRBV7-9,TRBJ2-3,TGTGCCAGCAGCTTAGTTCTAGCGGGGGAGACAGATACGCAGTATTTT,CASSLVLAGETDTQYF